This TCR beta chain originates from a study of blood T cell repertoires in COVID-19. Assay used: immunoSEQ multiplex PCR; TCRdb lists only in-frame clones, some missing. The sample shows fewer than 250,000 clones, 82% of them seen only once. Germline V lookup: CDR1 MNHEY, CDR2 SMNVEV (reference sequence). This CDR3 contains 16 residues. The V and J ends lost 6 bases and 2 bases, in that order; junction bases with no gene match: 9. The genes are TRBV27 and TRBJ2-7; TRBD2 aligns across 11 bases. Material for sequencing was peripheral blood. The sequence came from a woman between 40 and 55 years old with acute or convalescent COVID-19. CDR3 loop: CASRRTGTSGTYEQYF. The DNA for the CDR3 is TGTGCCAGCAGAAGAACCGGGACTAGCGGTACCTACGAGCAGTACTTC.